This TCR beta chain stems from a study of graft-versus-host responses after intestinal transplantation (dated by TCRdb to the early 2020s). Regarding the complete study: Recipients received multivisceral, liver-intestinal, or isolated intestinal transplants. All recipients received anti-thymocyte globulin induction followed by maintenance tacrolimus and steroids for two to four years. After intestinal transplantation, graft-versus-host and host-versus-graft alloreactive T cell clones were followed in the graft, circulation and bone marrow using bulk TCR-beta CDR3 sequencing. Alloreactive clones were identified by sequencing pre-transplant mixed lymphocyte reaction products and comparing them with unstimulated pre-transplant donor and recipient T cells. A cohort of 24 intestinal transplant recipients, including one retransplant, was enrolled, and a few patients lacking pretransplant specimens were excluded. Donor T cell macrochimerism was defined as a peak of at least 4% donor T cells among recipient peripheral blood mononuclear cells. Instead of going to the commercial service, samples from three later patients were sequenced in-house on an Illumina MiSeq and processed with MiXCR. General findings and caveats noted by the study authors: In the allografts of patients with donor T cell macrochimerism, GvH to HvG T cell clonal ratios were high. GvH clones were detected in recipient bone marrow, and some of these GvH clones were observed earlier in ileal mucosa or blood, consistent with an intestinal mucosal origin. The conclusions were limited by the relatively low number and heterogeneity of the intestinal transplant patients. Peak levels of circulating GvH clones were associated with declines in HvG clones early after transplant.

Per the publication, the time point label means: cells obtained before transplantation from donor or recipient. CD3+CD4+ and CD3+CD8+ populations were FACS-sorted from unstimulated pre-transplant donor and recipient cells taken from spleen or lymph nodes. Reading from cysteine to phenylalanine, the CDR3 counts 11 amino acids. The DNA shown is the 33-base CDR3, in frame from base 1. The germline V gene (reference sequence) yields LNHDA for CDR1 and SQIVND for CDR2. V is pruned by 10 bases and J by 6 bases, leaving 4 bases of the junction without a gene match. Note on this clone: It has no known antigen specificity. Base qualities are missing; no much larger clone stands one base away.

Library preparation used the immunoSEQ multiplex PCR assay. For most patients, genomic DNA was isolated with the Qiagen DNeasy Blood and Tissue Kit and sent frozen to Adaptive Biotechnologies for TCR sequencing. High-throughput TCR-beta CDR3 sequencing of genomic DNA from most patients was performed by Adaptive Biotechnologies. From the authors' description of their analysis: Adaptive's ImmunoSEQ software supplied the TCR sequencing data for approximately 18 patients, while MiXCR and VDJtools were used to process a few other patients. CD4 versus CD8 sorting errors were corrected by removing sequences found in both subsets at a frequency ratio below 5:1. CDR3 nucleotide sequences shared between donor and recipient were removed because their origin could not be assigned. At least 2-fold expansion over unstimulated cells and a minimum CFSE-low frequency of 0.002% (template counts) or 0.001% (read counts) were required for clones to be classified as alloreactive. Clones detected in sequenced pre-transplant spleen, lymph node, or MLR CFSE-low populations of the donor or recipient were defined as mappable. The cumulative frequency of alloreactive clones was calculated as a percentage of all sequences, weighted by copy number. TCRdb holds this immuneACCESS table with in-frame rearrangements only. Some clones are missing; in checked studies, unresolved V genes explain under half, and the rest has no known cause. V, J and clone size reflect that table, while D and trimming were determined from the DNA. Here the sample has around 100,000 clones; 85% to 95% occur a single time. The ten largest account for roughly 1% of the sample.

The rearranged chain carries TRBV19 and TRBJ1-2; TRBD1 aligns with 8 central bases. The receptor's source is a human donor who was the organ donor for an intestinal transplant. The sequences come from unstimulated CD8+ T cells sorted from spleen or lymph node cells, collected before transplant. This receptor has the CDR3 CATGGADGYTF. The sequenced DNA: TGTGCCACAGGGGGCGCGGATGGCTACACCTTC.